The 23 T cell receptor beta chains presented below share a single source sample, sequenced in a study of blood T cells in healthy people across ages. Alongside a J-beta primer mix, a sample-barcoded 5' primer served in a second PCR lasting roughly 6 to 12 cycles. MiXCR, applied by TCRdb to the 5' RACE reads, yields one record per CDR3 protein. In the table there are almost 300,000 distinct CDR3 sequences, 25% to 30% of which are singletons. Sequencing input: blood. The source of these receptors is a woman aged 70-85 years in good health.

This clonotype was seen a handful of times. The rearrangement uses TRBV13 and TRBJ1-4; 8 bases line up with TRBD1. Germline CDR1 reads PRHDT; CDR2 reads FYEKMQ (reference sequence). The CDR3 is 15 amino acids. J gave up 5 bases and V 5 bases, and 7 bases lay outside the gene matches. The CDR3 reads CASSTRGRENEKLFF. CDR3 coding DNA: TGTGCCAGCAGCACCAGGGGGCGAGAAAATGAAAAACTGTTTTTT.

In DNA form, the CDR3 reads TGTGCCAGCACTACAGAAAGTGAGCAGTTCTTC. It specifies CASTTESEQFF. V and J are TRBV7-9 and TRBJ2-5; D is uncertain. The DNA end is a closer match to TRBJ2-1, so the J assignment may be wrong. Germline V gives CDR1 SEHNR, CDR2 FQNEAQ (reference sequence). CDR3 length: 11 amino acids.

V is TRBV9 and J is TRBJ2-5; TRBD2 is a possible D gene (6 bases). Per the germline V gene, CDR1 is SGDLS and CDR2 is YYNGEE. V dropped 0 bases and J dropped 4 bases, with 19 bases sitting between them. The CDR3 runs 17 residues. The CDR3 protein is CASSVGDRAGLVETQYF. The CDR3 region has the DNA TGTGCCAGCAGCGTAGGAGATCGAGCGGGTCTCGTAGAGACCCAGTACTTC.

The V call is TRBV7-9, the J call TRBJ2-4; D gene ambiguous. The CDR3 is 14 amino acids. Germline assignment: CDR1 SEHNR and CDR2 FQNEAQ (reference sequence). V lost 2 bases and J 3 bases, leaving 8 bases between the germline ends. This CDR3 is CASSLKDNKNIQYF. The CDR3 coding sequence is TGTGCCAGCAGCTTAAAGGATAACAAAAACATTCAGTACTTC. The variable domain in full, completed from reference TRBV7-9 and TRBJ2-4, reads DTGVSQNPRHKITKRGQNVTFRCDPISEHNRLYWYRQTLGQGPEFLTYFQNEAQLEKSRLLSDRFSAERPKGSFSTLEIQRTEQGDSAMYLCASSLKDNKNIQYFGAGTRLSVL.

This chain links TRBV12-3 or TRBV12-4 with TRBJ2-1; 14 positions agree with TRBD2. This CDR3 spans 17 amino acids. After removal of 6 bases from V and 8 bases from J, the junction contained 12 bases not matched to a gene. CDR3 nucleotide sequence: TGTGCCAGCAGCTATATGCTCGGGACTAGCGGGAGAGATGAGCAGTTCTTC. Its translation: CASSYMLGTSGRDEQFF.

This clonotype was counted between two and nine times. One end of the junction does not line up with germline, which may come from a read error. The rearrangement joins TRBV28 to TRBJ2-3, with 8 positions matching TRBD1. From germline, CDR1 is MDHEN and CDR2 SYDVKM. This CDR3 spans 14 amino acids. The CDR3 region is CAGSTGGSTDTQYF. CDR3 DNA sequence: TGTGCCGGCAGTACAGGGGGATCCACAGATACGCAGTATTTT.

This clonotype was detected only a few times. CDR3 DNA: TGTGCCAGCAGTTTGGTCCAGAACACTGAAGCTTTCTTT. It codes for CASSLVQNTEAFF. The rearrangement links TRBV28 to TRBJ1-1; D unresolved. This CDR3 comprises 13 residues. V was shortened by 3 bases and J by 1 base, with 6 bases between the two germline ends. Germline CDR1 and CDR2: MDHEN and SYDVKM.

V is TRBV20-1 and J is TRBJ2-5, with 10 bases lining up with TRBD1. Germline CDR1 reads DFQATT; CDR2 reads SNEGSKA (reference sequence). J lost 5 bases, V lost 6 bases, and 9 bases had no gene match. The CDR3 runs 14 residues. CDR3 sequence: CSATTGGDFETQYF. CDR3 in DNA: TGCAGTGCGACGACAGGGGGCGATTTCGAGACCCAGTACTTC.

The chain employs TRBV7-3 and TRBJ2-3; D is undetermined. V lost 4 bases and J lost 5, with 13 bases in between. Germline lookup yields CDR1 SGHTA and CDR2 FQGTGA. The CDR3 is 14 amino acids. The CDR3 bases are TGTGCCAGCAGCTCGGCCGACTGGCAAGATACGCAGTATTTT. Amino acid sequence: CASSSADWQDTQYF.

The chain has TRBV24-1 and TRBJ2-1; 7 positions agree with TRBD2. This CDR3 has 14 residues. Per the germline V gene, CDR1 is KGHDR and CDR2 is SFDVKD. Germline trimming cut 6 bases from V and 5 bases from J; bases unmatched to any gene: 6. CDR3 protein: CATSKSGANNEQFF. The CDR3 bases are TGTGCCACCAGTAAAAGCGGGGCTAACAATGAGCAGTTCTTC.

J is TRBJ2-1 and V is TRBV10-3; D may be TRBD1 or TRBD2 (6 bases each). V lost 1 base, J lost 0 bases, and 13 bases lay in between. Germline V gene sequence: CDR1 ENHRY, CDR2 SYGVKD. The length of the CDR3 is 17 residues. The CDR3 protein is CAISELGGSASYNEQFF. CDR3 DNA: TGTGCCATCAGTGAGTTAGGGGGGAGTGCCTCCTACAATGAGCAGTTCTTC.

The J gene is TRBJ1-1, the V gene TRBV6-1; a possible D gene is TRBD1 (5 bases). V lost 9 bases to trimming and J lost 4 bases, with 12 bases between them. The CDR3 contains 12 residues. CDR1 is MNHNS and CDR2 is SASEGT in the germline V gene. CDR3 region: CASKLGGTEAFF. The CDR3 nucleotides are TGTGCCAGTAAACTGGGGGGCACTGAAGCTTTCTTT.

This clonotype was detected only a few times. This chain joins TRBV28 and TRBJ1-4, with D maybe TRBD1 (5 bases). Trimming shortened V by 6 bases and J by 10 bases, and 15 bases separated the two germline ends. Germline lookup yields CDR1 MDHEN and CDR2 SYDVKM. This CDR3 has 13 residues. CDR3 residues: CASRPPGEGKLFF. The CDR3 bases are TGTGCCAGCAGACCACCGGGGGAGGGAAAACTGTTTTTT.

Only one count was recorded for this clonotype. The chain recombines TRBV12-3 or TRBV12-4 with TRBJ2-3; D unclear. The CDR3 runs to 14 residues. V was pared by 4 bases and J by 11 bases, with 19 bases between. The chain's CDR3 is CASSSRIESDVQYF. As DNA, the CDR3 is TGTGCCAGCAGTTCTAGAATTGAGTCAGATGTGCAGTATTTT.

This clonotype has a handful of counts. The chain carries TRBV20-1 and TRBJ2-7; TRBD2 agrees at 7 bases. The CDR3 covers 14 residues. Germline-derived CDR1 and CDR2 are DFQATT and SNEGSKA (reference sequence). V lost 4 bases and J lost 3; bases outside the gene matches: 9. CDR3 nucleotide sequence: TGCAGTGCTACAACGTGGGGCGGGAGCTACGAGCAGTACTTC. Translated, it gives CSATTWGGSYEQYF.

This clonotype has at least ten counts. CDR3 amino acids: CASDSGGPLLTKNIQYF. CDR3 nucleotide sequence: TGTGCCAGCGACTCAGGGGGCCCTCTCCTAACCAAAAACATTCAGTACTTC. The chain links TRBV12-3 or TRBV12-4 to TRBJ2-4; TRBD1 matches at 8 bases. This CDR3 comprises 17 residues. V was clipped by 8 bases and J by 2 bases; unmatched bases: 14.

A few counts support this clonotype. The V and J genes are TRBV4-2 and TRBJ1-3; D is undetermined. The CDR3 is made up of 15 amino acids. The germline V gene encodes CDR1 LGHNA and CDR2 YNFKEQ. V lost 0 bases to trimming and J lost 2 bases, with 8 bases between them. Here the CDR3 DNA reads TGTGCCAGCAGCCAAGACCCTTGGACTGGAAACACCATATATTTT. It specifies CASSQDPWTGNTIYF.

Only a few counts were recorded for this clonotype. V gene TRBV28 combines with J gene TRBJ2-1; TRBD2 matches at 7 bases. The closer fit of TRBJ2-7 to the DNA end suggests the J call may be wrong. CDR1 and CDR2 from the germline V gene are MDHEN and SYDVKM. The CDR3 loop spans 15 amino acids. CDR3 coding DNA: TGTGCCAGCAGTCTCCCCGGAGCGGGACTCTACGAGCAGTACTTC. As protein: CASSLPGAGLYEQYF.

V is TRBV27 and J is TRBJ1-2; TRBD1 matches at 10 bases. V shed 1 base, J shed 3 bases, and the junction held 14 bases outside the gene matches. Germline V gene data show CDR1 as MNHEY and CDR2 as SMNVEV (reference sequence). This CDR3 has 19 amino acids. DNA for the CDR3: TGTGCCAGCAGTTTATGGTCCAGTCCCGCGACAGGGGGCTACTATGGCTACACCTTC. Translated: CASSLWSSPATGGYYGYTF.

The chain has TRBV12-3 or TRBV12-4 and TRBJ2-2, with a weak D call TRBD1 (5 bases). Trimming pared 1 base from V and 7 bases from J, leaving 13 bases between. This CDR3 has 15 amino acids. The CDR3 here is CASSLVGKGNGELFF. DNA of the CDR3: TGTGCCAGCAGTTTAGTGGGGAAGGGGAACGGGGAGCTGTTTTTT.

This clonotype was recorded many times. V usage is TRBV28 and J usage is TRBJ2-5; 10 bases align to TRBD2. The CDR3 extends over 15 amino acids. The germline V gene encodes CDR1 MDHEN and CDR2 SYDVKM. V was pared by 6 bases and J by 5 bases, with 9 bases of the junction left unmatched. The chain's CDR3 is CASSQSLAGVETQYF. The CDR3 coding sequence is TGTGCCAGCAGCCAAAGCCTAGCGGGAGTGGAGACCCAGTACTTC.

V usage is TRBV7-9 and J usage is TRBJ2-1; 8 nucleotides match TRBD2. CDR1 is SEHNR, CDR2 FQNEAQ, per germline (reference sequence). The length of the CDR3 is 15 residues. V lost 6 bases, J lost 2 bases, and 6 bases stayed unmatched. The CDR3 nucleotides are TGTGCCAGCAGGAAACTAGCGGTCACCTACAATGAGCAGTTCTTC. Translated, it gives CASRKLAVTYNEQFF.

The chain is built from TRBV4-2 and TRBJ2-5; TRBD2 might be the D (5 bases). The CDR3 spans 18 residues. Between the trimmed V and J ends, which lost 0 bases and 0 bases, there was a span of 17 bases. Germline CDR1 is LGHNA and CDR2 is YNFKEQ. CDR3 loop: CASSQEFLFTGDQETQYF. In DNA form, the CDR3 reads TGTGCCAGCAGCCAAGAATTTCTTTTTACCGGGGACCAAGAGACCCAGTACTTC.